This T cell receptor (beta chain) derives from a study of radiotherapy plus CTLA-4 blockade in lung cancer (dated by TCRdb to the late 2010s). Regarding the study in general: Among enrolled patients, roughly 17% had an objective response and roughly 31% reached disease control. The full study reports these points: The strongest predictors of response were reported to be early dynamic shifts in blood T cell clones along with a rise in serum interferon-beta following radiation. After treatment with radiotherapy and ipilimumab, TCR clones that came from tumors expanded in the peripheral blood.

Libraries were prepared through the immunoSEQ multiplex PCR assay. Sourced from immuneACCESS, this table was stored by TCRdb with only in-frame sequences that have V and J called. A share of the clones is absent; for the studies checked, an unresolved V gene accounts for under half, and the remainder has no known explanation. The sample includes about 87,000 clones, with about 87% observed a single time. Clones ranked in the top ten supply approximately 15% of the sample. A note on this clone: What this receptor recognizes is not known. One base away there is no much larger clone; base qualities are not given.

In this study, focal radiation therapy paired with CTLA-4 blockade (ipilimumab) was tested in patients who had chemo-refractory metastatic non-small-cell lung cancer. The germline V gene (reference sequence) yields LNHDA for CDR1 and SQIVND for CDR2. Inclusive of the bounding cysteine and phenylalanine, the CDR3 is 14 residues long. Of the read, only the CDR3 DNA is kept; its 42 bases are in frame from base 1. Trimmed from V: 6 bases; trimmed from J: 4 bases; junction bases lacking a gene match: 6. The source material was peripheral blood, sampled from a patient treated with radiotherapy plus ipilimumab. This TCR was sampled from a human donor with non-small cell lung cancer that progressed on radiotherapy plus ipilimumab. The chain is encoded by TRBV19 joined to TRBJ1-2, and 9 junctional nucleotides match TRBD1. The nucleotide sequence reads as follows: TGTGCCAGTAGCACGGGACAGGGCCGCTATGGCTACACCTTC. Its translation reads: CASSTGQGRYGYTF. The CDR3 plus the reference TRBV19 and TRBJ1-2 genes for the other parts give the full variable domain: DGGITQSPKYLFRKEGQNVTLSCEQNLNHDAMYWYRQDPGQGLRLIYYSQIVNDFQKGDIAEGYSVSREKKESFPLTVTSAQKNPTAFYLCASSTGQGRYGYTFGSGTRLTVV.